Below are 32 T cell receptor beta chains sequenced from a single sample in a study of T cell repertoires in cytomegalovirus infection. Each CDR3 protein is one row after TCRdb ran MiXCR on the reads. Counted here are some 940,000 distinct CDR3 sequences, around 30% occurring once; the ten biggest clones make up over 13%. Antigens of these TCRs are unknown. The source was cultured CD8+ T cells from PBMCs, collected from culture after CMV antigen stimulation. The receptor source for this set is a human donor in good health (CMV status not recorded). Some clones in this sample may be carry-over from other donors' samples.

This clonotype was counted at least ten times. V and J are TRBV11-3 and TRBJ2-1; 13 bases are shared with TRBD2. This CDR3 is 14 amino acids long. Germline V gene data show CDR1 as SGHNT and CDR2 as YENEEA. Unmatched junction bases numbered 4, after V lost 5 bases and J lost 9 bases. The CDR3 DNA reads TGTGCCAGCAGCCCGACTAGCGGGGGGCCTGAGCAGTTCTTC. Amino acids: CASSPTSGGPEQFF.

The sample holds a few counts of this clonotype. The chain uses TRBV20-1 and TRBJ2-2, with TRBD2 matching 8 bases. The germline V gene encodes CDR1 DFQATT and CDR2 SNEGSKA (reference sequence). This CDR3 has 17 residues. Trimming at V came to 5 bases and at J to 2 bases, leaving 13 bases not matched to a gene. CDR3: CSAPLAAHPSNTGELFF. CDR3 nucleotide sequence: TGCAGTGCTCCACTAGCGGCTCACCCGTCCAACACCGGGGAGCTGTTTTTT.

This clonotype was recorded many times. The chain combines TRBV7-6 with TRBJ1-3, with 9 bases that match TRBD1. The CDR3 spans 17 residues. Germline values: CDR1 SGHVS, CDR2 FNYEAQ. J was trimmed by 1 base and V by 5 bases; bases with no gene match: 9. CDR3 coding DNA: TGTGCCAGCAGCACACAGGGGGCCTTTACATCTGGAAACACCATATATTTT. Its protein is CASSTQGAFTSGNTIYF.

Many counts were recorded for this clonotype. The chain joins TRBV7-2 to TRBJ2-7; D gene unclear. Germline V gene data show CDR1 as SGHTA and CDR2 as FQGNSA. CDR3 length: 15 residues. Trimming cost V 3 bases and J 3 bases, with 15 bases left between them. The chain's CDR3 is CASSFLALGRYEQYF. The CDR3 bases are TGTGCCAGCAGCTTCCTTGCTTTGGGTCGCTACGAGCAGTACTTC.

This clonotype has just a few counts. This sequence joins TRBV7-9 and TRBJ1-2, with D unclear. Germline-derived CDR1 and CDR2 are SEHNR and FQNEAQ (reference sequence). CDR3 size: 14 residues. Trimming pared 5 bases from V and 6 bases from J, leaving 16 bases between. The CDR3 region is CASSLGSEVDGYTF. For the CDR3, the DNA is TGTGCCAGCAGCCTGGGGAGTGAAGTGGATGGCTACACCTTC.

DNA for the CDR3: TGCAGTGCTCGCCCTAGCTTGCGTAGAAGGGTCGATGAGCAGTTCTTC. This sequence encodes CSARPSLRRRVDEQFF. The rearrangement joins TRBV20-1 to TRBJ2-1; a possible D gene is TRBD2 (5 bases). This CDR3 comprises 16 residues. Trimming removed 5 bases at V and 8 bases at J, with 25 bases between. Germline V CDR1 and CDR2: DFQATT, SNEGSKA (reference sequence).

The CDR3 loop is CASSVPTGTQLRGYTF. The CDR3 DNA reads as TGTGCCAGCAGCGTACCCACCGGGACACAGCTACGGGGCTACACCTTC. V is TRBV9 and J is TRBJ1-2; D may be TRBD1 (6 bases). Trimming took off 1 base at V and 8 bases at J, with 21 bases between the two ends. Looked up from germline, CDR1 is SGDLS and CDR2 is YYNGEE. This CDR3 has 16 residues. Based on the CDR3 plus reference TRBV9 and TRBJ1-2, the full variable domain is DSGVTQTPKHLITATGQRVTLRCSPRSGDLSVYWYQQSLDQGLQFLIQYYNGEERAKGNILERFSAQQFPDLHSELNLSSLELGDSALYFCASSVPTGTQLRGYTFGSGTRLTVV.

This clonotype was seen a few times. This rearrangement joins TRBV7-9 to TRBJ1-2; 8 positions agree with TRBD1. The CDR3 totals 17 residues. The germline gives CDR1 SEHNR, CDR2 FQNEAQ (reference sequence). J gave up 4 bases and V 5 bases, and 15 bases lay outside the gene matches. For the CDR3, the DNA is TGTGCCAGCAGCCCTCTCCCCGGGACAGGAAAGATCTATGGCTACACCTTC. Residues: CASSPLPGTGKIYGYTF.

The rearrangement links TRBV19 to TRBJ2-1; D possibly corresponds to TRBD2 (7 bases). Trimming cost V 7 bases and J 4 bases, with 20 bases left between them. CDR3 size: 16 residues. Per the germline V gene, CDR1 is LNHDA and CDR2 is SQIVND (reference sequence). The CDR3: CASTRRGGGEYNEQFF. In DNA, the CDR3 is TGTGCCAGTACCCGACGCGGGGGCGGCGAATACAATGAGCAGTTCTTC.

A word on this clonotype: A much larger clone is a single base away; this may be a read error. The chain is built from TRBV7-6 and TRBJ2-7; D remains unclear. The CDR3 is 14 amino acids. Germline V gene data show CDR1 as SGHVS and CDR2 as FNYEAQ. This chain's CDR3 is CASSLVDFSYKQYF. The DNA of the CDR3 is TGTGCCAGCAGCTTAGTTGATTTCTCCTACAAGCAGTACTTC.

Comment on this clonotype: A read error may account for a junction end that differs from germline. This chain connects TRBV7-9 to TRBJ1-2; D remains unclear. The CDR3 length is 14 residues. The germline V gene has CDR1 SEHNR and CDR2 FQNEAQ (reference sequence). The CDR3 DNA reads TGTGCCAACAGCCCTGAATCGGGTCGTTATGGCTACACCTTC. Translated, it gives CANSPESGRYGYTF.

Only a few counts were recorded for this clonotype. The chain recombines TRBV11-2 with TRBJ1-2; D perhaps matches TRBD1 (5 bases). CDR3 size: 17 residues. The ends were cut back, 2 bases at V and 7 bases at J, with 23 bases in the middle. Per the germline V gene, CDR1 is SGHAT and CDR2 is FQNNGV. The CDR3 DNA reads TGTGCCAGCAGCTTAAATTCATGGGGGAGGGAAAGGGGTGGCTACACCTTC. This sequence encodes CASSLNSWGRERGGYTF.

A few counts support this clonotype. The chain recombines TRBV19 with TRBJ1-2; D is undetermined. Per germline, CDR1 LNHDA and CDR2 SQIVND (reference sequence). The CDR3 spans 13 residues. The V and J ends lost 8 bases and 3 bases respectively, with 13 bases between them. CDR3 in DNA: TGTGCCAGTGCCCGGTGGCAGGACTATGGCTACACCTTC. Encoded protein: CASARWQDYGYTF.

This clonotype was found many times. The V gene is TRBV19, the J gene TRBJ1-1; maybe TRBD1 (5 bases). CDR3 length equals 12 residues. The V gene's germline CDR1 is LNHDA and CDR2 SQIVND (reference sequence). The V and J ends lost 7 bases and 6 bases respectively, with 12 bases between them. CDR3 amino acids: CASIGGGSEAFF. The CDR3 coding sequence is TGTGCCAGTATTGGGGGAGGCTCTGAAGCTTTCTTT.

This chain uses TRBV7-3 with TRBJ1-2; D perhaps matches TRBD1 (6 bases). Germline CDR1 and CDR2: SGHTA and FQGTGA. V dropped 3 bases and J dropped 5 bases, with 22 bases sitting between them. The CDR3 spans 17 residues. The CDR3 DNA follows: TGTGCCAGCAGCTTGGGTAAAGGCCACGGGGGCTTATATGGCTACACCTTC. Amino acids: CASSLGKGHGGLYGYTF.

The chain employs TRBV7-9 and TRBJ2-1, with 7 bases matching TRBD1. Per the germline V gene, CDR1 is SEHNR and CDR2 is FQNEAQ (reference sequence). CDR3 length: 16 amino acids. The V segment lost 4 bases and the J segment 4 bases; nucleotides outside the gene matches: 10. The CDR3 bases are TGTGCCAGCAGCTCCCTTATGAAGGGGGCATACAATGAGCAGTTCTTC. Residues: CASSSLMKGAYNEQFF.

The chain combines TRBV6-1 with TRBJ1-5; 12 bases match TRBD1. CDR3 length: 16 residues. The J segment lost 6 bases and the V segment lost 7 bases, leaving 10 bases of the junction unmatched. Per the germline V gene, CDR1 is MNHNS and CDR2 is SASEGT. CDR3: CASTPSGQGASQPQHF. CDR3 nucleotides: TGTGCCAGCACCCCATCGGGACAGGGGGCTTCTCAGCCCCAGCATTTT.

This clonotype was observed at least ten times. This could be a read error, since a much larger clone is one nucleotide away. J is TRBJ2-2 and V is TRBV7-8; D is unclear. This CDR3 spans 11 amino acids. Germline CDR1 SGHVS, CDR2 FQNEAQ. Trimming shortened V by 4 bases and J by 5 bases, and 2 bases separated the two germline ends. CDR3 sequence: CASSWTGELFF. The CDR3 DNA follows: TGTGCCAGCAGCTGGACCGGGGAGCTGTTTTTT.

The chain recombines TRBV9 with TRBJ1-3; 7 nucleotides line up with TRBD1. Per the germline V gene, CDR1 is SGDLS and CDR2 is YYNGEE. V trimming: 3 bases; J trimming: 0 bases; junction bases outside the gene matches: 6. The CDR3 consists of 16 residues. The chain's CDR3 is CASSARTGFSGNTIYF. Here the CDR3 DNA reads TGTGCCAGCAGCGCCAGGACAGGCTTCTCTGGAAACACCATATATTTT.

In this sample, this clonotype turned up a few times. The chain recombines TRBV6-5 with TRBJ1-2; D not resolved. CDR3 length: 13 amino acids. Germline V CDR1 and CDR2: MNHEY, SVGAGI. Trimming removed 2 bases at V and 5 bases at J, with 9 bases between. CDR3 sequence: CASSYGRGYGYTF. CDR3 sequence (DNA): TGTGCCAGCAGTTACGGGAGAGGGTATGGCTACACCTTC.

As regards this clonotype: A much larger clone differs by one base, so this may be a read error. The chain employs TRBV7-4 and TRBJ2-5, with D maybe TRBD2 (7 bases). Germline assignment: CDR1 SGHVT and CDR2 SQSDAQ. The V and J ends lost 6 bases and 0 bases respectively, with 17 bases between them. The CDR3 extends over 16 amino acids. This CDR3 reads CASRTRGARYQETQYF. The CDR3 DNA is TGTGCCAGCAGGACCCGGGGGGCCAGGTACCAAGAGACCCAGTACTTC.

A few counts support this clonotype. The rearrangement uses TRBV12-3 or TRBV12-4 and TRBJ1-2; weak D call: TRBD1 (5 bases). The CDR3 has 13 residues. V dropped 7 bases and J dropped 8 bases, with 17 bases sitting between them. In DNA, the CDR3 is TGTGCCAGCACCCCAGGGTCCTTATACGGCTACACCTTC. Its protein product is CASTPGSLYGYTF.

V usage is TRBV19 and J usage is TRBJ1-1; D call uncertain. With 7 bases removed from V and 5 bases from J, the gap between germline ends came to 14 bases. The germline V gene encodes CDR1 LNHDA and CDR2 SQIVND (reference sequence). The CDR3 covers 13 residues. The CDR3 loop is CASNVLVGTEAFF. The CDR3 DNA sequence: TGTGCCAGTAACGTCTTAGTTGGGACTGAAGCTTTCTTT.

This chain uses TRBV27 with TRBJ1-4, with D hard to call. The CDR3 loop spans 16 amino acids. The germline V and J ends were trimmed by 5 bases and 0 bases, with 13 bases remaining between them. Germline CDR1 is MNHEY and CDR2 is SMNVEV (reference sequence). The CDR3 DNA follows: TGTGCCAGCAGTCAAACTATACAGACAACTAATGAAAAACTGTTTTTT. Translated, it gives CASSQTIQTTNEKLFF.

This clonotype was observed at least ten times. This chain uses TRBV7-3 with TRBJ2-2; TRBD2 is a possible D gene (7 bases). The germline V gene has CDR1 SGHTA and CDR2 FQGTGA. V lost 2 bases to trimming and J lost 2 bases, with 15 bases between them. This CDR3 contains 17 residues. The CDR3 sequence is CASSLEPGGLNTGELFF. The CDR3 coding sequence is TGTGCCAGCAGCTTAGAGCCCGGGGGGCTAAACACCGGGGAGCTGTTTTTT.

The gene calls are TRBV4-3 and TRBJ1-5; TRBD1 aligns across 7 bases. The CDR3 covers 15 residues. The V segment lost 1 base and the J segment 6 bases; nucleotides outside the gene matches: 6. Germline V lookup: CDR1 LGHNA, CDR2 YSLEER. The DNA of the CDR3 is TGCGCCAGCAGCCAAGCCGGACAGGAGGGTCAGCCCCAGCATTTT. Translating it yields CASSQAGQEGQPQHF.

CDR3 amino acids: CASRFGWTEGNQPQHF. The CDR3 DNA sequence: TGTGCCAGTAGGTTCGGCTGGACCGAGGGCAATCAGCCCCAGCATTTT. The V call is TRBV19, the J call TRBJ1-5; no firm D call. The ends were cut back, 6 bases at V and 2 bases at J, with 17 bases in the middle. Germline CDR1 LNHDA, CDR2 SQIVND (reference sequence). The CDR3 consists of 16 residues.

The sample holds a few counts of this clonotype. The rearrangement joins TRBV5-1 to TRBJ2-2; tentatively, D is TRBD1 (5 bases). The CDR3 is 17 residues long. The germline gives CDR1 SGHRS, CDR2 YFSETQ. Trimming left V 2 bases short and J 1 base short, with 15 bases between. CDR3 sequence: CASSFHRMQGNTGELFF. The CDR3 DNA sequence: TGCGCCAGCAGCTTCCACAGGATGCAGGGGAACACCGGGGAGCTGTTTTTT.

This chain joins TRBV2 and TRBJ2-2; D is possibly TRBD1 (5 bases). This CDR3 has 15 amino acids. Germline V lookup: CDR1 SNHLY, CDR2 FYNNEI. The ends were cut back, 3 bases at V and 0 bases at J, with 8 bases in the middle. CDR3: CASSDWTPNTGELFF. The DNA for the CDR3 is TGTGCCAGCAGTGATTGGACACCGAACACCGGGGAGCTGTTTTTT.

V usage is TRBV6-2 or TRBV6-3 and J usage is TRBJ1-1; 9 bases map to TRBD1. Germline values: CDR1 MNHEY, CDR2 SVGEGT. The CDR3 loop spans 13 amino acids. Trimming took 10 bases from V and 7 from J; bases not matched to a gene: 10. As DNA, the CDR3 is TGTGCCACACGGGACAGGGATCGTATTGAAGCTTTCTTT. It is translated as CATRDRDRIEAFF.

The table lists this clonotype with a few counts. The chain has TRBV2 and TRBJ2-5, with 7 bases lining up with TRBD2. Germline V gives CDR1 SNHLY, CDR2 FYNNEI. The CDR3 has 15 residues. J lost 0 bases, V lost 6 bases, and 7 bases had no gene match. The CDR3 here is CASRDPRGYQETQYF. CDR3 in DNA: TGTGCCAGCAGGGATCCGCGGGGGTACCAAGAGACCCAGTACTTC.

CDR3 in DNA: TGTGCCAGCACTTCAATATGGACAGGGAACACTGAAGCTTTCTTT. Protein: CASTSIWTGNTEAFF. V gene TRBV28 combines with J gene TRBJ1-1; 7 bases match TRBD1. The CDR3 consists of 15 residues. V trimming: 7 bases; J trimming: 1 base; junction bases outside the gene matches: 9. Germline values: CDR1 MDHEN, CDR2 SYDVKM.